The clone carrying this T cell receptor beta chain appeared a few times. These data come from a study of T-cell memory formation after mild COVID-19. Germline CDR1 reads MNHNY; CDR2 reads SVGAGI (reference sequence). The CDR3 is 13 residues long. V shed 7 bases and J shed 4 bases, with 12 bases lying between them. After 5'RACE with constant-segment primers, TCR alpha and TCR beta cDNA libraries carrying sample barcodes and UMIs were obtained. From the 5' RACE reads, TCRdb called clonotypes with MiXCR, one entry per CDR3 protein. The sample has around 100,000 distinct CDR3 sequences; 8.5% to 14% are singletons.

Sequenced input: PBMCs or a T cell subset sorted from them (not recorded which). The clonotype originates from a man in his late teens or twenties who had mild COVID-19 (a few samples of this study predate the infection). Cell type and time point are not known. V and J are TRBV6-6 and TRBJ2-3; no reliable D call. CDR3 region: CASIPGSPDTQYF. The CDR3 DNA sequence: TGTGCCAGCATTCCCGGATCGCCAGATACGCAGTATTTT.